This T cell receptor beta chain was profiled in a study of Ad26.COV2.S vaccination and SARS-CoV-2 variants. The overall study: Intramuscularly, Ad26.COV2.S was given either once or twice, 56 days apart.

The CDR3 covers 15 residues. Trimming cost V 4 bases and J 4 bases, with 15 bases left between them. Germline V lookup: CDR1 LGHNA, CDR2 YSLEER. Sample treatment: approximately 18 received Ad26.COV2.S at low or high dose, single or two shots; about 5 received placebo; per-sample allocation not given. Samples were taken on day 63 after the first vaccine or placebo injection. Produced via immunoSEQ multiplex PCR; TCRdb's table is partial and in-frame only. The sample holds 510,000 or so clones, around 90% seen once. The chain is built from TRBV4-3 and TRBJ2-3; D possibly corresponds to TRBD2 (5 bases). This clonotype was sampled from a person between 18 and 59 years old who received the Ad26.COV2.S COVID-19 vaccine or a placebo. The sequencing used peripheral blood, collected in a trial of Ad26.COV2.S vaccine versus placebo. In nucleotides, the CDR3 is TGCGCCAGCAGCCTAAGCGGATTAATATCAGATACGCAGTATTTT. This encodes CASSLSGLISDTQYF.